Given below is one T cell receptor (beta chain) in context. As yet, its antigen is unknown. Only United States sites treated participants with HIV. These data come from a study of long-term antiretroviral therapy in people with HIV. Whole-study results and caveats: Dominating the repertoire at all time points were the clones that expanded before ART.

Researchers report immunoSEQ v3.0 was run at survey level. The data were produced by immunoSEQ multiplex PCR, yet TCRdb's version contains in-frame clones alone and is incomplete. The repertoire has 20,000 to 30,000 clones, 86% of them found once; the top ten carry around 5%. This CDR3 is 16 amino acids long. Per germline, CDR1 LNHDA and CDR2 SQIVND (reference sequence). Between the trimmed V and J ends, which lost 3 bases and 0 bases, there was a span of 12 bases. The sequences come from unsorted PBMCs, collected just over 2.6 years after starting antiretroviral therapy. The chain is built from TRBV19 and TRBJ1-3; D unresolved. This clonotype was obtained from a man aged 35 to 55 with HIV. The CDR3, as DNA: TGTGCCAGTAGTATTTCTGCAGTTTTCTCTGGAAACACCATATATTTT. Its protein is CASSISAVFSGNTIYF.